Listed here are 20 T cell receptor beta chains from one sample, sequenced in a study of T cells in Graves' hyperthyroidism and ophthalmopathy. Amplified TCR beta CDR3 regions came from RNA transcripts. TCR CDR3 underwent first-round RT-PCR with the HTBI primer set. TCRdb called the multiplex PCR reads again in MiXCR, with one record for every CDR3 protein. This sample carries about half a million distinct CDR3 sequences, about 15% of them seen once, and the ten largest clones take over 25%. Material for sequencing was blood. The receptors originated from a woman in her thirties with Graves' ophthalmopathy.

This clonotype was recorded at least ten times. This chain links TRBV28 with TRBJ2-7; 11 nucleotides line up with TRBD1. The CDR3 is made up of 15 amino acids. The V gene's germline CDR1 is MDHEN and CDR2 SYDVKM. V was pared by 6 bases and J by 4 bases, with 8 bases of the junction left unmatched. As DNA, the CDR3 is TGTGCCAGCAGATTCCCCGGGACAGGGGGGTACGAGCAGTACTTC. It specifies CASRFPGTGGYEQYF.

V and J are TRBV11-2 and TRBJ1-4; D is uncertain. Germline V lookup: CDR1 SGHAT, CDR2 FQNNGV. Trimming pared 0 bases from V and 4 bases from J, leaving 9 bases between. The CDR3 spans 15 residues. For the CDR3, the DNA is TGTGCCAGCAGCTTAGAGCGGGCAATTAATGAAAAACTGTTTTTT. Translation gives CASSLERAINEKLFF.

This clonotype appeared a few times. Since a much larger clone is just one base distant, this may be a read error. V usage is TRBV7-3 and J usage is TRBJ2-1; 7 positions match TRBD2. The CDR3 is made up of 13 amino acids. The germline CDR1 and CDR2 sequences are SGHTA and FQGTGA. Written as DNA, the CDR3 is TGTGCCAGCAGCACTGCCGGGGGGAATGAGCAGCTCTTC. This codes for CASSTAGGNEQLF.

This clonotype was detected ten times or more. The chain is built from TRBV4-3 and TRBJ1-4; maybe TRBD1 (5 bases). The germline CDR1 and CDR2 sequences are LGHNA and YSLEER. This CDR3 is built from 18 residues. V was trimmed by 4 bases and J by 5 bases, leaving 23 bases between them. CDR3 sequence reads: CASSPHKVGEVGNEKLFF. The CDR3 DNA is TGCGCCAGCAGCCCGCACAAGGTGGGGGAGGTTGGAAATGAAAAACTGTTTTTT.

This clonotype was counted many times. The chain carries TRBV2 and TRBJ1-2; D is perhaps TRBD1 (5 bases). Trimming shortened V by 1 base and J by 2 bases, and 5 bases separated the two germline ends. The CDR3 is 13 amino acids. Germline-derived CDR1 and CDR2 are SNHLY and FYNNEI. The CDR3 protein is CASSEDRNYGYTF. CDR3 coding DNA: TGTGCCAGCAGTGAAGACAGGAACTATGGCTACACCTTC.

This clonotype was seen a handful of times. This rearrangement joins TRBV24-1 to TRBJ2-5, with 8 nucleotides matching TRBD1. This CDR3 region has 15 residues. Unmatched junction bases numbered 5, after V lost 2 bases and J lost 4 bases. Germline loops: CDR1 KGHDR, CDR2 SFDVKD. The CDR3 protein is CATSDSGTGRETQYF. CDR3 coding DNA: TGTGCCACCAGTGATTCCGGGACAGGACGAGAGACCCAGTACTTC.

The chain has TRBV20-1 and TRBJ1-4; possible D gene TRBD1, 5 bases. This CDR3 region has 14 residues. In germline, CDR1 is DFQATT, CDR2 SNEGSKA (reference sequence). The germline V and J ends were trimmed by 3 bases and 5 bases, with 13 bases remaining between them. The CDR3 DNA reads TGCAGTGCTAGCTTACCAGGGCTGAATGAAAAACTGTTTTTT. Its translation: CSASLPGLNEKLFF.

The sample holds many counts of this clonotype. The CDR3 DNA sequence: TGCAGTGCTGGGAGGGCCTCCGCCTACAATGAGCAGTTCTTC. This codes for CSAGRASAYNEQFF. The chain recombines TRBV20-1 with TRBJ2-1; 7 bases fit TRBD2. V lost 5 bases and J lost 2; bases outside the gene matches: 6. Germline CDR1 and CDR2: DFQATT and SNEGSKA (reference sequence). CDR3 size: 14 residues.

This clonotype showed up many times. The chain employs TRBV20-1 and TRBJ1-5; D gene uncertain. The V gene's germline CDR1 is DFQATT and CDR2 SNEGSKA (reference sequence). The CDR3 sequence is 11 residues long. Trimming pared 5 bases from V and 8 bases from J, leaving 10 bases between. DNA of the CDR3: TGCAGTGCTCGTACCCAGGAGCCCCAGCATTTT. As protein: CSARTQEPQHF.

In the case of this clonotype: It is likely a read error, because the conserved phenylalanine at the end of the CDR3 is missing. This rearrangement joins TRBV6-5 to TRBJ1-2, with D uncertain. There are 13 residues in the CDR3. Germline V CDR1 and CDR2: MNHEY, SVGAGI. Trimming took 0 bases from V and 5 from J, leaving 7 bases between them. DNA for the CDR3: TGTGCCAGCAGTTACTCGAGCCAGTATGGCTACACCCTC. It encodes CASSYSSQYGYTL.

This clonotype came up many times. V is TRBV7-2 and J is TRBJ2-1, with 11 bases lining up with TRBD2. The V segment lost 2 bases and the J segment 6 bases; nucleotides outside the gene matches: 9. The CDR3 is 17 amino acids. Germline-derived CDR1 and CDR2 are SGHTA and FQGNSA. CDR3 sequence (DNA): TGTGCCAGCAGCTTACGGAGGGGAACTAGCGGGAGCAATGAGCAGTTCTTC. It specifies CASSLRRGTSGSNEQFF.

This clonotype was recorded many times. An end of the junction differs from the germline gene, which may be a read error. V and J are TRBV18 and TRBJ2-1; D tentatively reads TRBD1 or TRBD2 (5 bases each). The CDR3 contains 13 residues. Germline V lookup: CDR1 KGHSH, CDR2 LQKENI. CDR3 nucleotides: TGTACCAGCTCAACGGGACCTTACAATGAGCAGTTCTTC. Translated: CTSSTGPYNEQFF. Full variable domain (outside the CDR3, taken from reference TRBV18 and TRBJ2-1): NAGVMQNPRHLVRRRGQEARLRCSPMKGHSHVYWYRQLPEEGLKFMVYLQKENIIDESGMPKERFSAEFPKEGPSILRIQQVVRGDSAAYFCTSSTGPYNEQFFGPGTRLTVL.

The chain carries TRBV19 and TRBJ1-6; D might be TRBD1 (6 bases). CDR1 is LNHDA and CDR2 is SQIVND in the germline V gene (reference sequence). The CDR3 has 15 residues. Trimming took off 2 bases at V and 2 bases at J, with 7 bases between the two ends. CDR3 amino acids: CASSIRDTYNSPLHF. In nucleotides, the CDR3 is TGTGCCAGTAGTATACGGGACACCTATAATTCACCCCTCCACTTT.

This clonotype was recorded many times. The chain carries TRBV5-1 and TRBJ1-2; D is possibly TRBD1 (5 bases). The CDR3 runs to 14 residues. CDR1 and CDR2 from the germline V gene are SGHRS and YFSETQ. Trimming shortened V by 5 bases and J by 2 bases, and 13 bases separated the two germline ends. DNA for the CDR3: TGCGCCAGCAGTTCGGAGGCAGGGAACTATGGCTACACCTTC. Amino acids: CASSSEAGNYGYTF.

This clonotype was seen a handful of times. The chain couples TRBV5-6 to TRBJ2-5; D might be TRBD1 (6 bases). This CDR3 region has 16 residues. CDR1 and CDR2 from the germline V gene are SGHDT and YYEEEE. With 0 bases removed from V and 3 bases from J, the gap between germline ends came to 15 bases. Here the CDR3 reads CASSLALGAQEETQYF. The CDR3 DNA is TGTGCCAGCAGCTTGGCCTTGGGGGCCCAGGAAGAGACCCAGTACTTC.

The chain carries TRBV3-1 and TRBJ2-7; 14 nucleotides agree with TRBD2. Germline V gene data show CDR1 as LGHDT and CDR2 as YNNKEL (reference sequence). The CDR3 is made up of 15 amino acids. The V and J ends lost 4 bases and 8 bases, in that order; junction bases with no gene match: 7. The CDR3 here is CASSLGRTSGGQQYF. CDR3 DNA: TGTGCCAGCAGCCTAGGGCGGACTAGCGGGGGGCAGCAGTACTTC.

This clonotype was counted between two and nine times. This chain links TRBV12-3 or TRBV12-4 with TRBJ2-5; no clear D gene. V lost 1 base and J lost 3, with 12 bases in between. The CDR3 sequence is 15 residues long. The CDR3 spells CASSLEKLAEETQYF. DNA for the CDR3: TGTGCCAGCAGTTTAGAAAAACTGGCGGAAGAGACCCAGTACTTC.

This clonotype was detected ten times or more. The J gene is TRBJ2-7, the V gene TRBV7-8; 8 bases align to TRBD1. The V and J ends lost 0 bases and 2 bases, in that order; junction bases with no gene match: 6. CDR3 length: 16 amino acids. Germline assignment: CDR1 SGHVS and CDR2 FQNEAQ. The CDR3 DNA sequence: TGTGCCAGCAGCTTAGCGCAGGGGGCAGCCACCTACGAGCAGTACTTC. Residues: CASSLAQGAATYEQYF.

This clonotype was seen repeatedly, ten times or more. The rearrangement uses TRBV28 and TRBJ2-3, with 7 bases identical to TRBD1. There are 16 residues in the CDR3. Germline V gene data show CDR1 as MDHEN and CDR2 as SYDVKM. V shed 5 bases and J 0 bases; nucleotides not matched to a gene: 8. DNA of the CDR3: TGTGCCAGCAGTCCCACAGGGGCGGTAAGCACAGATACGCAGTATTTT. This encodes CASSPTGAVSTDTQYF.

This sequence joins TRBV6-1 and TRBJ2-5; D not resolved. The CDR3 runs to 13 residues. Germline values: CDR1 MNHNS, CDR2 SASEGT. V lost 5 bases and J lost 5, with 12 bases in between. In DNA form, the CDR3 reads TGTGCCAGCAGTCTCCGGCAAGGGGAGACCCAGTACTTC. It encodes CASSLRQGETQYF.